Following are 15 T cell receptor beta chains from one sample sequenced in a study of CD8 T cells in ankylosing spondylitis. Which antigens these TCRs recognize remains unknown. TCRdb re-called the 5' RACE reads through MiXCR, storing one row per CDR3 protein. The repertoire holds some 85,000 distinct CDR3 sequences, with just under 9% as singletons. Study results and caveats: Characteristic of ankylosing spondylitis blood, it appeared, was a TCR beta motif comprising fewer than 10 highly homologous variants.

Material for sequencing was blood, either unsorted or a sorted T cell fraction (not recorded which). These receptors were obtained from a male donor with ankylosing spondylitis.

The CDR3 here is CASSVGQEGLGFEQYF. CDR3 in DNA: TGTGCCAGCAGCGTAGGACAGGAAGGTTTGGGTTTCGAGCAGTACTTC. V gene TRBV7-9 combines with J gene TRBJ2-7; 7 bases map to TRBD1. CDR1 and CDR2 from the germline V gene are SEHNR and FQNEAQ (reference sequence). This CDR3 comprises 16 residues. Trimming took 5 bases from V and 6 from J; bases not matched to a gene: 16.

This sequence joins TRBV7-9 and TRBJ2-7, with 7 bases lining up with TRBD2. The ends lost 8 bases at V and 0 bases at J; junction bases unmatched: 7. Germline lookup yields CDR1 SEHNR and CDR2 FQNEAQ (reference sequence). This CDR3 spans 14 amino acids. Here the CDR3 reads CASGQREGSYEQYF. The DNA for the CDR3 is TGTGCCAGCGGGCAGCGGGAAGGCTCCTACGAGCAGTACTTC.

This clonotype was seen more than once but under ten times. The CDR3 sequence is CASSSPRRVNYNEQFF. The CDR3, as DNA: TGTGCCAGCAGCTCCCCAAGGAGAGTCAACTACAATGAGCAGTTCTTC. The genes are TRBV7-2 and TRBJ2-1, with D uncertain. This CDR3 contains 16 residues. V dropped 4 bases and J dropped 3 bases, with 16 bases sitting between them. The germline V gene encodes CDR1 SGHTA and CDR2 FQGNSA.

This clonotype was recorded many times. This chain joins TRBV6-5 and TRBJ1-1; the match to TRBD1 covers 7 bases. The CDR3 loop spans 13 amino acids. J lost 5 bases, V lost 4 bases, and 4 bases had no gene match. Per germline, CDR1 MNHEY and CDR2 SVGAGI. The CDR3 DNA is TGTGCCAGCAGTTTGGGACAGCGGACTGAAGCTTTCTTT. Its translation is CASSLGQRTEAFF.

This chain joins TRBV4-2 and TRBJ1-1, with TRBD1 as a possible D gene (5 bases). Trimming removed 0 bases from V and 3 bases from J, with 20 bases in between. The V gene's germline CDR1 is LGHNA and CDR2 YNFKEQ. The CDR3 is 18 residues long. The CDR3 here is CASSQDVMQGGVYTEAFF. Here the CDR3 DNA reads TGTGCCAGCAGCCAAGATGTAATGCAGGGCGGGGTGTACACTGAAGCTTTCTTT.

This clonotype was counted a few times. The V and J genes are TRBV6-2 or TRBV6-3 and TRBJ2-5; the D is unclear. This CDR3 spans 12 amino acids. With 7 bases removed from V and 6 bases from J, the gap between germline ends came to 12 bases. Germline values: CDR1 MNHEY, CDR2 SVGEGT. This chain's CDR3 is CASISTYKTQYF. Written as DNA, the CDR3 is TGTGCCAGCATCTCCACCTATAAGACCCAGTACTTC.

This chain joins TRBV30 and TRBJ2-1; no definite D call. This CDR3 has 14 amino acids. Germline V CDR1 and CDR2: GTSNPN, SVGIG (reference sequence). V shed 1 base and J shed 0 bases, with 7 bases lying between them. This CDR3 reads CAWSARSSYNEQFF. The DNA of the CDR3 is TGTGCCTGGAGTGCCCGCAGCTCCTACAATGAGCAGTTCTTC. Together with reference TRBV30 and TRBJ2-1, the CDR3 gives the full variable domain: SQTIHQWPATLVQPVGSPLSLECTVEGTSNPNLYWYRQAAGRGLQLLFYSVGIGQISSEVPQNLSASRPQDRQFILSSKKLLLSDSGFYLCAWSARSSYNEQFFGPGTRLTVL.

There are a few counts of this clonotype. The rearrangement joins TRBV30 to TRBJ2-7; TRBD1 might be the D (6 bases). V dropped 6 bases and J dropped 13 bases, with 19 bases sitting between them. This CDR3 is 11 amino acids long. The germline V gene encodes CDR1 GTSNPN and CDR2 SVGIG (reference sequence). The CDR3 DNA follows: TGTGCCTGCCCAGTGGGGGCAGGAGTATACTTC. Translation: CACPVGAGVYF.

The gene calls are TRBV11-1 and TRBJ2-7; 12 bases map to TRBD2. V shed 5 bases and J 2 bases; nucleotides not matched to a gene: 7. Germline V gene sequence: CDR1 SGHAT, CDR2 FQDESV (reference sequence). The CDR3 extends over 16 amino acids. The CDR3 DNA follows: TGTGCCAGCAGCCCATGGACTAGCGGGAATACCTACGAGCAGTACTTC. As protein: CASSPWTSGNTYEQYF.

The chain recombines TRBV24-1 with TRBJ2-2; D is ambiguous. CDR1 is KGHDR, CDR2 SFDVKD, per germline. V dropped 6 bases and J dropped 1 base, with 14 bases sitting between them. The length of the CDR3 is 16 residues. The CDR3 DNA reads as TGTGCCACCAGTTCTCGTGGTGCCCTGAACACCGGGGAGCTGTTTTTT. Protein sequence: CATSSRGALNTGELFF.

This clonotype was seen ten or more times. The chain links TRBV29-1 to TRBJ1-1; 9 bases map to TRBD1. The CDR3 spans 13 residues. Germline trimming cut 6 bases from V and 1 base from J; bases unmatched to any gene: 3. Germline values: CDR1 SQVTM, CDR2 ANQGSEA. The CDR3 bases are TGCAGCGTCTGGACAGGGGAGAACACTGAAGCTTTCTTT. Translating gives CSVWTGENTEAFF.

This clonotype was seen ten or more times. The chain joins TRBV2 to TRBJ2-7; D not resolved. In germline, CDR1 is SNHLY, CDR2 FYNNEI. Trimming cost V 10 bases and J 3 bases, with 19 bases left between them. This CDR3 contains 14 residues. CDR3 sequence (DNA): TGTGCCACCAAACTCGGACGTAGCTACTACGAGCAGTACGTC. Its translation: CATKLGRSYYEQYV.

V is TRBV24-1 and J is TRBJ2-1; perhaps TRBD2 as D (5 bases). Germline V gene sequence: CDR1 KGHDR, CDR2 SFDVKD. The CDR3 sequence is 14 residues long. V lost 5 bases, J lost 5 bases, and 12 bases lay in between. CDR3 amino acids: CATSVEDYDNEQFF. As DNA, the CDR3 is TGTGCCACCAGTGTAGAAGACTACGACAATGAGCAGTTCTTC.

This clonotype was seen more than once but under ten times. The V and J genes are TRBV5-6 and TRBJ2-1; 7 nucleotides align to TRBD2. J gave up 0 bases and V 3 bases, and 6 bases lay outside the gene matches. The CDR3 has 16 amino acids. Germline-derived CDR1 and CDR2 are SGHDT and YYEEEE. This CDR3 reads CASSSLAERSYNEQFF. The DNA for the CDR3 is TGTGCCAGCAGCTCTCTAGCGGAGCGCTCCTACAATGAGCAGTTCTTC.

This clonotype was seen many times. This rearrangement joins TRBV18 to TRBJ1-4; D gene uncertain. The V gene lost 5 bases and the J gene lost 0 bases, with 4 bases spanning the gap. The germline V gene has CDR1 KGHSH and CDR2 LQKENI. This CDR3 spans 13 amino acids. DNA of the CDR3: TGTGCCAGCTCAGGATCAACTAATGAAAAACTGTTTTTT. This codes for CASSGSTNEKLFF.